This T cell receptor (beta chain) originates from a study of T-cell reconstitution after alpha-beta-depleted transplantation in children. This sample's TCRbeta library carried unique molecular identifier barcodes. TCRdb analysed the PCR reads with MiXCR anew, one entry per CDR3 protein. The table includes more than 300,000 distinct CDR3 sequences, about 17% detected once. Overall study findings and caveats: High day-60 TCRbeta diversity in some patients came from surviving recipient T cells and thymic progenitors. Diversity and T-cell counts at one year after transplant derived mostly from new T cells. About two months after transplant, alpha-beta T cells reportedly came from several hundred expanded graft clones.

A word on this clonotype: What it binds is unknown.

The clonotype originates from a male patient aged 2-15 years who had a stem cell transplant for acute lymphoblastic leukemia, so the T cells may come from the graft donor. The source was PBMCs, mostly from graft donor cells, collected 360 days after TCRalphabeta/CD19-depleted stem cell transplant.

CDR3: CASSLRAGGPVETQYF. In nucleotides, the CDR3 is TGCGCCAGCAGCTTGAGAGCGGGAGGCCCCGTAGAGACCCAGTACTTC. This chain connects TRBV5-1 to TRBJ2-5, with 9 nucleotides matching TRBD2. Germline-derived CDR1 and CDR2 are SGHRS and YFSETQ. V was clipped by 1 base and J by 4 bases; unmatched bases: 8. CDR3 length: 16 residues.